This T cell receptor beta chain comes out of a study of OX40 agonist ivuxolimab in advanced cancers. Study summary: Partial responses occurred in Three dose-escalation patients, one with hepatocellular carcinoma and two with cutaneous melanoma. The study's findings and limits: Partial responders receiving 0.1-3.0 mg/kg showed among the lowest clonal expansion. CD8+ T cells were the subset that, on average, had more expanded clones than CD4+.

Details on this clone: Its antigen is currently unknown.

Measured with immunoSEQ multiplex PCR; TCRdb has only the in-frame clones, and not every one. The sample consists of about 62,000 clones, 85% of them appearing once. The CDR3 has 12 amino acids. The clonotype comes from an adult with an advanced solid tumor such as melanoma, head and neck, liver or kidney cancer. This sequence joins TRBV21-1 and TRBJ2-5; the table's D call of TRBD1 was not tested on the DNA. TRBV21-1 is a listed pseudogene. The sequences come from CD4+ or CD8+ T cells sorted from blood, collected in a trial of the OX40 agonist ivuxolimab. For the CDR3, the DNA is TGTGCCAGCAGCGGACAGGGAGAGACCCAGTACTTC. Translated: CASSGQGETQYF.